Below are 10 T cell receptor beta chains sequenced from a single sample in a study of spatial heterogeneity in lung cancer. The antigens for these receptors are not known. General study findings and limits: In tumors, expanded intratumoral alpha and beta TCR counts tracked mutation counts.

TCRdb reprocessed the 5' RACE reads with MiXCR, giving one entry per CDR3 protein. The data contain about 6,000 distinct CDR3 sequences, about 9.7% of them singletons. As to time point: sample taken at primary tumor resection. The material was lung tumor tissue, obtained at surgery. The source is a female donor with early-stage non-small cell lung cancer.

This clonotype was picked up many times. This chain joins TRBV15 and TRBJ1-2; D is ambiguous. V was trimmed by 0 bases and J by 14 bases, leaving 19 bases between them. The CDR3 loop spans 14 amino acids. Per germline, CDR1 LNHNV and CDR2 YYDKDF (reference sequence). The CDR3 loop is CATSRDPGGRNYTF. Here the CDR3 DNA reads TGTGCCACCAGCAGAGATCCAGGCGGGCGGAATTATACCTTC.

This clonotype was recorded at least ten times. In DNA form, the CDR3 reads TGTGCCAGCAACCCTTCTGGCGGTGGGGTGGATACGCAGTATTTT. Translated, it gives CASNPSGGGVDTQYF. The V gene is TRBV9, the J gene TRBJ2-3; unclear D gene. CDR1 is SGDLS and CDR2 is YYNGEE in the germline V gene. Trimming shortened V by 6 bases and J by 6 bases, and 20 bases separated the two germline ends. This CDR3 spans 15 amino acids.

This clonotype was picked up a small number of times. The chain uses TRBV15 and TRBJ2-6; D is unresolved. From germline, CDR1 is LNHNV and CDR2 YYDKDF (reference sequence). The ends were cut back, 4 bases at V and 3 bases at J, with 10 bases in the middle. The CDR3 is 15 residues long. CDR3 nucleotides: TGTGCCACCAGCACTAGGGTGGATGGGGCCAACGTCCTGACTTTC. Translation: CATSTRVDGANVLTF.

This clonotype was seen more than once but under ten times. The chain couples TRBV5-1 to TRBJ2-2; TRBD2 might be the D (6 bases). The V gene lost 5 bases and the J gene lost 3 bases, with 11 bases spanning the gap. The CDR3 extends over 14 amino acids. Germline CDR1 SGHRS, CDR2 YFSETQ. The CDR3 loop is CASRGSGDTGELFF. CDR3 DNA: TGCGCCAGCAGAGGTAGCGGAGACACCGGGGAGCTGTTTTTT.

This clonotype has a count of ten or more. The V gene is TRBV27, the J gene TRBJ1-1; D possibly corresponds to TRBD1 (5 bases). The germline V gene has CDR1 MNHEY and CDR2 SMNVEV (reference sequence). The CDR3 extends over 13 amino acids. V was cut by 3 bases and J by 5 bases, with 10 bases left in between. In nucleotides, the CDR3 is TGTGCCAGCAGTTTCCGGGGGGGGACTGAAGCTTTCTTT. Its translation: CASSFRGGTEAFF.

About this clonotype itself: The germline gene is not matched at one end of the junction; a read error may be the cause. The J gene is TRBJ2-3, the V gene TRBV5-1; 7 bases align to TRBD1. Germline V CDR1 and CDR2: SGHRS, YFSETQ. The CDR3 is 14 amino acids. Written as DNA, the CDR3 is TGCCCCAGCAGCCGACAGGGTCGTAAAGATACGCAGTATTTT. It is translated as CPSSRQGRKDTQYF.

By sample fraction, this clonotype is medium-sized (0.01 to 0.1%). The rearrangement links TRBV20-1 to TRBJ2-5, with a tentative D call TRBD2 (5 bases). Germline lookup yields CDR1 DFQATT and CDR2 SNEGSKA (reference sequence). V lost 1 base and J lost 4, with 13 bases in between. There are 14 residues in the CDR3. CDR3 nucleotides: TGCAGTGCTAGAGTCGGTCTAGCCAGAGAGACCCAGTACTTC. It translates to CSARVGLARETQYF.

This clonotype was picked up a small number of times. The rearrangement joins TRBV9 to TRBJ1-5; no reliable D call. The CDR3 loop spans 13 amino acids. Trimming cost V 3 bases and J 4 bases, with 8 bases left between them. Germline values: CDR1 SGDLS, CDR2 YYNGEE. For the CDR3, the DNA is TGTGCCAGCAGCGGCGATTTAAATCAGCCCCAGCATTTT. Its translation is CASSGDLNQPQHF.

This clonotype is labeled as medium-sized. This chain links TRBV7-3 with TRBJ2-7; D gene unclear. The CDR3 covers 12 residues. V lost 5 bases, J lost 4 bases, and 9 bases lay in between. CDR1 is SGHTA and CDR2 is FQGTGA in the germline V gene. The CDR3 DNA reads as TGTGCCAGCAGCAGACCGGGTTACGAGCAGTACTTC. Protein product: CASSRPGYEQYF. Filled out from reference TRBV7-3 and TRBJ2-7, the complete variable domain reads GAGVSQTPSNKVTEKGKYVELRCDPISGHTALYWYRQSLGQGPEFLIYFQGTGAADDSGLPNDRFFAVRPEGSVSTLKIQRTERGDSAVYLCASSRPGYEQYFGPGTRLTVT.

Many counts were recorded for this clonotype. The CDR3, as DNA: TGTGCCAGCACCAAGACCGGGCCCCAGCATTTT. Protein sequence: CASTKTGPQHF. This chain joins TRBV2 and TRBJ1-5; D remains unclear. V gave up 7 bases and J gave up 9 bases, with 10 bases separating them. CDR3 length equals 11 residues. Germline V gene data show CDR1 as SNHLY and CDR2 as FYNNEI.